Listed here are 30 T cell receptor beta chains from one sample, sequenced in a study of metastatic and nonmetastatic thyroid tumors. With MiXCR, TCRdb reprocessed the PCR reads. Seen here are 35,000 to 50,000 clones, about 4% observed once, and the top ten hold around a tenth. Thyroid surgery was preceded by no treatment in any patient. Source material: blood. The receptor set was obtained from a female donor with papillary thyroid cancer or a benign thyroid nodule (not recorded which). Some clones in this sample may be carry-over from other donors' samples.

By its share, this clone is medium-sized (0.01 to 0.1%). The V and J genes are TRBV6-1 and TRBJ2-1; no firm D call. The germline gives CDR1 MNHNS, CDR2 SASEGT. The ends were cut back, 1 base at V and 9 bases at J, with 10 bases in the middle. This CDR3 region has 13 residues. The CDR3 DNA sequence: TGTGCCAGCAGTGAAGTTCGGGTTCGTGAGCAGTTCTTC. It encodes CASSEVRVREQFF.

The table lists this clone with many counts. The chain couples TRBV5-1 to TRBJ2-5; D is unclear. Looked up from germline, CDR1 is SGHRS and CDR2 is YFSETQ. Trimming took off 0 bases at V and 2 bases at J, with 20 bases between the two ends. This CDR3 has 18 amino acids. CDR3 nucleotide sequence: TGCGCCAGCAGCTTGGCCCTCGCTGCTGGGTTCGGTCAAGAGACCCAGTACTTC. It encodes CASSLALAAGFGQETQYF.

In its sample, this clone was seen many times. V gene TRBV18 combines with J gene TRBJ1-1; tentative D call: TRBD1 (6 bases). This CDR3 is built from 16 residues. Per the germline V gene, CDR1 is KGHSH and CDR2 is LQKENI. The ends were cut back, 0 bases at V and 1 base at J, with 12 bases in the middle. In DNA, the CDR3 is TGTGCCAGCTCACCACCAAACAGGGCGCAGAACACTGAAGCTTTCTTT. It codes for CASSPPNRAQNTEAFF.

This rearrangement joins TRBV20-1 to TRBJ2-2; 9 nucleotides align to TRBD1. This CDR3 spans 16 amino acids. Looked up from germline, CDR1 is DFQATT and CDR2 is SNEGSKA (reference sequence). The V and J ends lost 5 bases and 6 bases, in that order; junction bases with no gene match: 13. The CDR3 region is CSAFRTGGYGAGELFF. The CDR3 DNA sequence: TGCAGTGCTTTTCGAACAGGGGGCTATGGTGCCGGGGAGCTGTTTTTT.

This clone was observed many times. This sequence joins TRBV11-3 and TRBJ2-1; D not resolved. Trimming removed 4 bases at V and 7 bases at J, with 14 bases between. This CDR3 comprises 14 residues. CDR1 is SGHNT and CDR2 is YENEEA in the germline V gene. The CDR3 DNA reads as TGTGCCAGCAGCTATATCACGGCTGGGAATGAGCAGTTCTTC. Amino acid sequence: CASSYITAGNEQFF.

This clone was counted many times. The CDR3: CASSQEKVAVNTDTQYF. For the CDR3, the DNA is TGTGCCAGCAGCCAAGAAAAGGTAGCGGTTAACACAGATACGCAGTATTTT. The chain joins TRBV3-1 to TRBJ2-3, with D possibly matching TRBD2 (6 bases). From germline, CDR1 is LGHDT and CDR2 YNNKEL (reference sequence). V lost 0 bases and J 2 bases, leaving 15 bases between the germline ends. The CDR3 runs 17 residues.

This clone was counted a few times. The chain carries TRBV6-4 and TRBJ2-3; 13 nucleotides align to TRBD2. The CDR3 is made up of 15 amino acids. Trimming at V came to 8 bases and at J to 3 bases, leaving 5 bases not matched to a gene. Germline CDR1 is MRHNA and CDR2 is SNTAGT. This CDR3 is CASSPLAGGTDTQYF. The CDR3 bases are TGTGCCAGCTCACCACTAGCGGGAGGGACAGATACGCAGTATTTT.

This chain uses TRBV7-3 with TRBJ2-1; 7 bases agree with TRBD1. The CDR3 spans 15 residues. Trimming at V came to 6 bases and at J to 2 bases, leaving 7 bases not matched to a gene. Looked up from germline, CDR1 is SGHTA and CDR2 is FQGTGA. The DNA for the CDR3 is TGTGCCAGCAGTTCCGACAGGGTAACCTACAATGAGCAGTTCTTC. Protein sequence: CASSSDRVTYNEQFF. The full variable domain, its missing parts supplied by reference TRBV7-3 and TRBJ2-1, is GAGVSQTPSNKVTEKGKYVELRCDPISGHTALYWYRQSLGQGPEFLIYFQGTGAADDSGLPNDRFFAVRPEGSVSTLKIQRTERGDSAVYLCASSSDRVTYNEQFFGPGTRLTVL.

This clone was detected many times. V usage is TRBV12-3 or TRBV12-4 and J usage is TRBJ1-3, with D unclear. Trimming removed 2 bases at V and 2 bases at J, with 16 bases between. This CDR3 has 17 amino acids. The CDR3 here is CASSLYIPNRAGNTIYF. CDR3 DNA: TGTGCCAGCAGTTTATATATACCAAACCGGGCTGGAAACACCATATATTTT.

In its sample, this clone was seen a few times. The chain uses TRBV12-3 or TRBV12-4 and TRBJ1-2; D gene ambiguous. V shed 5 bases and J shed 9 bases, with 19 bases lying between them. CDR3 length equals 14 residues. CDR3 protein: CASSLGTPRDSYTF. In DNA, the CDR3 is TGTGCCAGCAGTCTTGGCACTCCTAGGGATAGCTACACCTTC.

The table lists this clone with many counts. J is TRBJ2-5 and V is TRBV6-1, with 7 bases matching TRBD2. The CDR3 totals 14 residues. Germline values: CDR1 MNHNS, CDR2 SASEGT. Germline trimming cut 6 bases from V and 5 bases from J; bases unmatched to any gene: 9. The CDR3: CASRLIAGRETQYF. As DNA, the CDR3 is TGTGCCAGCAGACTAATAGCGGGTCGGGAGACCCAGTACTTC.

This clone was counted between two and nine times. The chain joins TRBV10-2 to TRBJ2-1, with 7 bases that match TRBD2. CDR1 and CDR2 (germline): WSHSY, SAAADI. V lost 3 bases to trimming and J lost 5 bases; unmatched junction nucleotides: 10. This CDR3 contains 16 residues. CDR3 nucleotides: TGCGCCAGCAGTGACCCCGGGGGAGGGAGCAACAATGAGCAGTTCTTC. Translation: CASSDPGGGSNNEQFF.

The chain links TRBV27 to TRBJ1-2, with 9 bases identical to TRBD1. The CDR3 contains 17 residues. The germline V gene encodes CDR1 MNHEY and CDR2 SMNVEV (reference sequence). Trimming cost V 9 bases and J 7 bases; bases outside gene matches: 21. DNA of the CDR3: TGTGCCAGTAGCCATAAATCATGTGGGACAGGGATGTCTGGCTACACCTTC. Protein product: CASSHKSCGTGMSGYTF.

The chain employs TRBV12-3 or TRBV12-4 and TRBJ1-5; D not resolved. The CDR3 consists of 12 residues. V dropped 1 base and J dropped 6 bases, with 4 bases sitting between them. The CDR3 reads CASSLEGQPQHF. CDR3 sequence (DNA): TGTGCCAGCAGTTTAGAGGGTCAGCCCCAGCATTTT.

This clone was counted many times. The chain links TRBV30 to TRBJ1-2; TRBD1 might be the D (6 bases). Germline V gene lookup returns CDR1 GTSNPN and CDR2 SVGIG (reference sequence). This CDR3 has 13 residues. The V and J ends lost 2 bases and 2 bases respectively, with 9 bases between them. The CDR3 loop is CAWSRQGNYGYTF. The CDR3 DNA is TGTGCCTGGAGTCGGCAGGGGAACTATGGCTACACCTTC.

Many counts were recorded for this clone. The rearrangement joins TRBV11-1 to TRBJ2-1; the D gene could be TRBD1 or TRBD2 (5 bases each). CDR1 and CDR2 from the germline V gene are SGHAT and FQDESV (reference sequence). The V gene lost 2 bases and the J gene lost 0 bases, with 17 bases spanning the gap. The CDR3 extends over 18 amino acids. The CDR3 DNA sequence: TGTGCCAGCAGCTTATATGGGGACCAGTCAAGCTCCTACAATGAGCAGTTCTTC. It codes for CASSLYGDQSSSYNEQFF.

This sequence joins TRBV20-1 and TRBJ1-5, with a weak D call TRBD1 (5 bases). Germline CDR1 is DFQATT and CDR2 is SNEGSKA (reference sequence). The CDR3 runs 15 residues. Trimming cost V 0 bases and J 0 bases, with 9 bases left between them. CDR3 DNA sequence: TGCAGTGCTAGAGAGACAGTCTATAGCAATCAGCCCCAGCATTTT. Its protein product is CSARETVYSNQPQHF.

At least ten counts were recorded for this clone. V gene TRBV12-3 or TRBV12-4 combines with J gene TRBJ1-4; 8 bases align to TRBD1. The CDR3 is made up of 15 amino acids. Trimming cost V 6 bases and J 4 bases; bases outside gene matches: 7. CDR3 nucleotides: TGTGCCAGCAGAGCCAGGGGGCGTATTAATGAAAAACTGTTTTTT. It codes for CASRARGRINEKLFF.

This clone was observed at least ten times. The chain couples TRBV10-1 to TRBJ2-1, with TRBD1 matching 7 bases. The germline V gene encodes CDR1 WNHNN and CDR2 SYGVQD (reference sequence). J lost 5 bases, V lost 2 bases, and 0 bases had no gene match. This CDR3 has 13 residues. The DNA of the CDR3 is TGCGCCAGCAGTGAGACAGGGGACAATGAGCAGTTCTTC. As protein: CASSETGDNEQFF.

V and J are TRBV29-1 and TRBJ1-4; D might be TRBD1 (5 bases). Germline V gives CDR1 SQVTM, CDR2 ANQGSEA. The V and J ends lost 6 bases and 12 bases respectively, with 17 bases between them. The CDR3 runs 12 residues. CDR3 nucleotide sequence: TGCAGCGTCGAAAAAGCAGGGAGAGAACTGTTTTTT. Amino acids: CSVEKAGRELFF.

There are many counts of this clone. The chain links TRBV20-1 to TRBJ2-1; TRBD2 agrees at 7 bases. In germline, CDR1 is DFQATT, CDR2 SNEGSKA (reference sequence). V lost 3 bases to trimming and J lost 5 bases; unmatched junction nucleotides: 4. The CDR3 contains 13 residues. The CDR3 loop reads CSARGGLNNEQFF. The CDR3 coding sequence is TGCAGTGCTAGGGGGGGACTAAACAATGAGCAGTTCTTC.

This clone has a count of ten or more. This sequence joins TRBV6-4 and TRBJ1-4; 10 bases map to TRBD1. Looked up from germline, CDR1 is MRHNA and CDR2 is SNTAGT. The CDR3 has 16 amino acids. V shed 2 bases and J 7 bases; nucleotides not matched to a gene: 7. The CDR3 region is CASSDPVGTGVEKLFF. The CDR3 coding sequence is TGTGCCAGCAGTGACCCGGTAGGGACAGGGGTTGAAAAACTGTTTTTT.

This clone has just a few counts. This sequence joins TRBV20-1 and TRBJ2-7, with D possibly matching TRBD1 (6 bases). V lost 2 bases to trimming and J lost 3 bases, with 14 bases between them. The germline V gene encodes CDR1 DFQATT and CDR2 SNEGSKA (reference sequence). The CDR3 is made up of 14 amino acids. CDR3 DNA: TGCAGTGCTAGACAATCTCAGGGGAACTACGAGCAGTACTTC. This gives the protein CSARQSQGNYEQYF.

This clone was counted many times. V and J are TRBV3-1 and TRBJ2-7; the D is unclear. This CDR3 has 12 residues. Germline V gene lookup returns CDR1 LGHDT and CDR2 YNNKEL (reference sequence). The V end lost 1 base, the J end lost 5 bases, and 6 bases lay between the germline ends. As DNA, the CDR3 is TGTGCCAGCAGCCAAGGCATCGACGAGCAGTACTTC. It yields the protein CASSQGIDEQYF.

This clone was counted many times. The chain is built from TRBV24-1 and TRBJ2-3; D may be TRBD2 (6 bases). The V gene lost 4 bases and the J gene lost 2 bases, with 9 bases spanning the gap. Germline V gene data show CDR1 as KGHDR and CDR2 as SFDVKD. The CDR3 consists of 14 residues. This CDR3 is CATSDGGITDTQYF. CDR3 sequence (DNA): TGTGCCACCAGTGACGGGGGAATCACAGATACGCAGTATTTT.

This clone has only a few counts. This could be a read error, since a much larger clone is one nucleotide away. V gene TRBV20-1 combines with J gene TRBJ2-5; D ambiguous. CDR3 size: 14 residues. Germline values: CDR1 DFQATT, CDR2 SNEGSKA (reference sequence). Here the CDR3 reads CSDRDAPATETQYF. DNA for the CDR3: TGCAGTGATAGAGACGCTCCAGCCACCGAGACCCAGTACTTC.

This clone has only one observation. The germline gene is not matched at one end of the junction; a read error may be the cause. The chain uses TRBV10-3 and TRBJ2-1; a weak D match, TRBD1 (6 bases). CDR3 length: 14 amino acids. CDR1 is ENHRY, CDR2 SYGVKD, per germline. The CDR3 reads CAISAGYRVNEQLF. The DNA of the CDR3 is TGTGCCATCAGTGCCGGGTACAGGGTCAATGAGCAGCTCTTC.

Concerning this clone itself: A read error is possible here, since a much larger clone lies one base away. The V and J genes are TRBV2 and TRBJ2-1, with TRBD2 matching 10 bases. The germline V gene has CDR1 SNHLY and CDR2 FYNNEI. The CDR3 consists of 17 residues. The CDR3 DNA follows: TGTGCCAGCAGTGCGGCGAGACTAGCGGGTTTGTACAATGATCAGTTCTTC. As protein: CASSAARLAGLYNDQFF.

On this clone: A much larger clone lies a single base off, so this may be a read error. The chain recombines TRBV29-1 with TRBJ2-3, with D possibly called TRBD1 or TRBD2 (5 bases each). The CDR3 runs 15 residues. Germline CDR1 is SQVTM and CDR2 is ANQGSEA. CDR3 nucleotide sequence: TGCAGCGTTGAAGGGTCAGGGATGGGGGTAGATGCGCAGTATTTT. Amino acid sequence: CSVEGSGMGVDAQYF.

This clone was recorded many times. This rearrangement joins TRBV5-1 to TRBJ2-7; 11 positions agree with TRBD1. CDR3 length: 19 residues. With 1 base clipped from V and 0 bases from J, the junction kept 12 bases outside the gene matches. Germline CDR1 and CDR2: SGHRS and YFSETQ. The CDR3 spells CASSLRGGMDRGLSYEQYF. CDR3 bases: TGCGCCAGCAGCTTGAGGGGTGGCATGGACAGGGGGCTCTCCTACGAGCAGTACTTC.